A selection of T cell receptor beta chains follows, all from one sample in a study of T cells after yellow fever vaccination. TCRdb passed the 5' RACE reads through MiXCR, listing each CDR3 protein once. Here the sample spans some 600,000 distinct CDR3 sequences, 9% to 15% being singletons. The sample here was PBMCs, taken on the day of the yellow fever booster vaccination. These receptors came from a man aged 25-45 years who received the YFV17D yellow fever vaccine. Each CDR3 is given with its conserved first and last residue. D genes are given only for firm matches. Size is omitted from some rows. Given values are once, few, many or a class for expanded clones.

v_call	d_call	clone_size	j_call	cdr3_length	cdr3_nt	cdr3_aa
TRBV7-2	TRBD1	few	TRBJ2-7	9	TGTGCCAGCAGCTCAAGGGACAGCTTC	CASSSRDSF
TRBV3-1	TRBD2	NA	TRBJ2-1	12	TGTGCCAGCAGCCGGGAAGCGGGAGGGCAGTTCTTC	CASSREAGGQFF
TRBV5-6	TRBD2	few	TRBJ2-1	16	TGTGCCAGCAGCCGCCTACTAGCGGGGCCTTACAATGAGCAGTTCTTC	CASSRLLAGPYNEQFF
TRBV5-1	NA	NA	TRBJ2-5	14	TGCGCCAGCAGCTTGGGTAGGGCCCCAGAGACCCAGTACTTC	CASSLGRAPETQYF
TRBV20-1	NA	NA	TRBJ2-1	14	TGCAGTGCTAGTCGAGTGGGACCCTACAATGAGCAGTTCTTC	CSASRVGPYNEQFF
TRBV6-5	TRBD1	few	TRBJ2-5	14	TGTGCCAGCAGTTACCTGGGACAGCAAGAGACCCAGTACTTC	CASSYLGQQETQYF
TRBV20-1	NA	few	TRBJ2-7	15	TGCAGTGCTAGAGATCCCCAGCAGGGTTGGTACGAGCAGTACTTC	CSARDPQQGWYEQYF
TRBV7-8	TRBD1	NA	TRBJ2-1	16	TGTGCCAGCAGCTCAGCAAGGACAGGGGTTCACAATGAGCAGTTCTTC	CASSSARTGVHNEQFF
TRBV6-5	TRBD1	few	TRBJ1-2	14	TGTGCCAGCAGCTCCTCCGGGACAGGTTATGGCTACACCTTC	CASSSSGTGYGYTF
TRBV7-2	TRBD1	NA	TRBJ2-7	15	TGTGCCAGCAGCCCCCGGGACAGGGGGTTTTACGAGCAGTACTTC	CASSPRDRGFYEQYF
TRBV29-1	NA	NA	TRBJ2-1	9	TGCAGCGTTAACTATGAGCAGTTCTTC	CSVNYEQFF
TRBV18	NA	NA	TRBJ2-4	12	TGTGCCAGCTCACCAGGACACCAAATGGTGTACTTC	CASSPGHQMVYF
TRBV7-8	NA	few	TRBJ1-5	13	TGTGCCAGCAGCGTGGACGGCTATCAGGGGTGGCATTTT	CASSVDGYQGWHF
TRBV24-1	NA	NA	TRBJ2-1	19	TGTGCCACCAGTGGATCGAAATTTATGGGGAGTAGCAGGATCAATGAGCAGTTCTTC	CATSGSKFMGSSRINEQFF
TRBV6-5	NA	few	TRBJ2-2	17	TGTGCCAGCAGTTCCCTAGCCATTTGGGGGACTACCGGGGAGCTGTTTTTT	CASSSLAIWGTTGELFF
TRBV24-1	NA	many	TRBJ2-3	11	TGTGCCACCAGTGATGAGGGCACGCAGTATTTT	CATSDEGTQYF
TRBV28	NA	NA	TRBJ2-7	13	TGTGCCTCCGAGCCGGGGAGCAGCTACGAGCAGTACTTC	CASEPGSSYEQYF
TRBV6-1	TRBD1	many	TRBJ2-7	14	TGTGCCAGCAGCGGGGGACAGGGGTCTTACGAGCAGTACTTC	CASSGGQGSYEQYF
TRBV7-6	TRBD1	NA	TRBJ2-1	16	TGTGCCAGCAGCTTAGTCGCGACAGGGGTCTACAATGAGCAGTTCTTC	CASSLVATGVYNEQFF
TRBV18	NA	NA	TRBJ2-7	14	TGTGCCAGCTCATGGGGATCGGGCTCCTACGAGCAGTACTTC	CASSWGSGSYEQYF
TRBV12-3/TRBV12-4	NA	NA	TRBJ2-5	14	TGTGCCAGCAGGGGGGACGGCATATCGGAGACCCAGTACTTC	CASRGDGISETQYF
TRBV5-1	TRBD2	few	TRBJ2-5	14	TGCGCCAGCAGCTGGGCGGGAGTTCAAGAGACCCAGTACTTC	CASSWAGVQETQYF
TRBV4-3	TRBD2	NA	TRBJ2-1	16	TGCGCCAGCAGCCCGGGACTAGCGGGGGCCTACAATGAGCAGTTCTTC	CASSPGLAGAYNEQFF